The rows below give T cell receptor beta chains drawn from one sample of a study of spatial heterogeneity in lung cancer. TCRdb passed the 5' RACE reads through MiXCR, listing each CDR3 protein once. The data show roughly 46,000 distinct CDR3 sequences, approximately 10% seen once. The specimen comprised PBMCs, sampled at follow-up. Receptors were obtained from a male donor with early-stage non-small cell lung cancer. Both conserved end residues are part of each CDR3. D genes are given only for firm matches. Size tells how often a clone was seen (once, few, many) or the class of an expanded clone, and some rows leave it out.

CDR3 DNA: TGTGCCTGGACCAACCGAGGGAATACGCAGTATTTT
CDR3 protein: CAWTNRGNTQYF
clone size: many
V gene: TRBV30
J gene: TRBJ2-3
D gene: NA

CDR3 DNA: TGTGCCAGCAGCTTAGAAAGCGGGAGGGCTCGCGGTGTCACCGGGGAGCTGTTTTTT
CDR3 protein: CASSLESGRARGVTGELFF
clone size: many
V gene: TRBV7-2
J gene: TRBJ2-2
D gene: TRBD2

CDR3 DNA: TGTGCCAGCAGTTTACACGGGACTAGCTACGAGCAGTACTTC
CDR3 protein: CASSLHGTSYEQYF
clone size: many
V gene: TRBV27
J gene: TRBJ2-7
D gene: TRBD2

CDR3 DNA: TGTGCCAGCAGCTTAGAACACAGTAACTATGGCTACACCTTC
CDR3 protein: CASSLEHSNYGYTF
clone size: NA
V gene: TRBV7-2
J gene: TRBJ1-2
D gene: NA

CDR3 DNA: TGTGCCAGCAGCCGACCCCCGGGGTCCTCTAACTATGGCTACACCTTC
CDR3 protein: CASSRPPGSSNYGYTF
clone size: NA
V gene: TRBV7-9
J gene: TRBJ1-2
D gene: NA

CDR3 DNA: TGTGCCAGCAGCCCGTCGGGACAGGTCTACGAGCAGTACTTC
CDR3 protein: CASSPSGQVYEQYF
clone size: many
V gene: TRBV7-2
J gene: TRBJ2-7
D gene: TRBD1

CDR3 DNA: TGTGCCAGCAGCCAAGATATGGATCAGCCCCAGCATTTT
CDR3 protein: CASSQDMDQPQHF
clone size: NA
V gene: TRBV14
J gene: TRBJ1-5
D gene: NA

CDR3 DNA: TGTGCCAGCAGCTGGACCGTAGGGGTTTATGAGCAGTTCTTC
CDR3 protein: CASSWTVGVYEQFF
clone size: many
V gene: TRBV5-4
J gene: TRBJ2-1
D gene: NA

CDR3 DNA: TGCGCCAGCAGCTTGGGCCTAGGGGCCCAGACCCAGTACTTC
CDR3 protein: CASSLGLGAQTQYF
clone size: many
V gene: TRBV5-1
J gene: TRBJ2-5
D gene: NA

CDR3 DNA: TGTGCCAGCAGCCTCATAGACAGGGCCACTGAAGCTTTCTTT
CDR3 protein: CASSLIDRATEAFF
clone size: NA
V gene: TRBV11-1
J gene: TRBJ1-1
D gene: TRBD1

CDR3 DNA: TGCAGCGTTGCAATCCTCAATGAGCAGTTCTTC
CDR3 protein: CSVAILNEQFF
clone size: many
V gene: TRBV29-1
J gene: TRBJ2-1
D gene: NA

CDR3 DNA: TGCGCCAGCAGCCAAGATCCTTTGGCCAACACCATATATTTT
CDR3 protein: CASSQDPLANTIYF
clone size: few
V gene: TRBV4-3
J gene: TRBJ1-3
D gene: NA

CDR3 DNA: TGCGCCAGCAGCTCGGACAGCACCTACGAGCAGTACTTC
CDR3 protein: CASSSDSTYEQYF
clone size: few
V gene: TRBV5-1
J gene: TRBJ2-7
D gene: NA

CDR3 DNA: TGTGCCAGCAGTCGCAGGGGCTACGAGCAGTACTTC
CDR3 protein: CASSRRGYEQYF
clone size: NA
V gene: TRBV27
J gene: TRBJ2-7
D gene: NA

CDR3 DNA: TGTGCCACCCAGGCGGGGGGGGCGAACGGGGAGCTGTTTTTT
CDR3 protein: CATQAGGANGELFF
clone size: few
V gene: TRBV7-2
J gene: TRBJ2-2
D gene: TRBD2

CDR3 DNA: TGTGCCAGCAGCTTAGCCACTTCCTCCTACAATGAGCAGTTCTTC
CDR3 protein: CASSLATSSYNEQFF
clone size: few
V gene: TRBV7-2
J gene: TRBJ2-1
D gene: NA

CDR3 DNA: TGCGCCCAGTCAATCGCCAGGGCTATTGCCTACAATGAGCAGTTCTTC
CDR3 protein: CAQSIARAIAYNEQFF
clone size: few
V gene: TRBV23-1
J gene: TRBJ2-1
D gene: NA

CDR3 DNA: TGCGCCAGCAGCCCTGGGGCTAGCGGGGGGTACAATGAGCAGTTCTTC
CDR3 protein: CASSPGASGGYNEQFF
clone size: NA
V gene: TRBV5-1
J gene: TRBJ2-1
D gene: TRBD2

CDR3 DNA: TGCAGTGCTTGGGACACGGGCACAGATACGCAGTATTTT
CDR3 protein: CSAWDTGTDTQYF
clone size: many
V gene: TRBV20-1
J gene: TRBJ2-3
D gene: NA

CDR3 DNA: TGTGCCAGCAGCTTTACGGTTGGAGGCACAGATACGCAGTATTTT
CDR3 protein: CASSFTVGGTDTQYF
clone size: few
V gene: TRBV5-4
J gene: TRBJ2-3
D gene: NA

CDR3 DNA: TGCGCCAGCAGCTTCGGACAGGGATACACAGATACGCAGTATTTT
CDR3 protein: CASSFGQGYTDTQYF
clone size: NA
V gene: TRBV5-1
J gene: TRBJ2-3
D gene: TRBD1

CDR3 DNA: TGTGCCACCAGCAGAGATATTGTCAGAGTGATGAACACTGAAGCTTTCTTT
CDR3 protein: CATSRDIVRVMNTEAFF
clone size: many
V gene: TRBV15
J gene: TRBJ1-1
D gene: NA

CDR3 DNA: TGTGCCAGCAGACCTCGGGTGGGAGGATCACCCCTCCACTTT
CDR3 protein: CASRPRVGGSPLHF
clone size: many
V gene: TRBV27
J gene: TRBJ1-6
D gene: NA

CDR3 DNA: TGCGCCAGCACACCGGGAATGAACACTGAAGCTTTCTTT
CDR3 protein: CASTPGMNTEAFF
clone size: few
V gene: TRBV5-1
J gene: TRBJ1-1
D gene: NA

CDR3 DNA: TGTGCCAGCAGCCCGGTGACTAGCAAGTTGGATACGCAGTATTTT
CDR3 protein: CASSPVTSKLDTQYF
clone size: many
V gene: TRBV7-7
J gene: TRBJ2-3
D gene: TRBD2

CDR3 DNA: TGCGCCAGCAGCCTGCCGGGGGGAAGGACCGGGGAGCTGTTTTTT
CDR3 protein: CASSLPGGRTGELFF
clone size: few
V gene: TRBV4-1
J gene: TRBJ2-2
D gene: TRBD2

CDR3 DNA: TGTGCCAGCAGCCACTTACAGGGGGCGAGTTTTTCACCCCTCCACTTT
CDR3 protein: CASSHLQGASFSPLHF
clone size: many
V gene: TRBV3-1
J gene: TRBJ1-6
D gene: TRBD1

CDR3 DNA: TGTGCCAGCAGCCTTCAGACCCGAGGGGGCATTCAGTACTTC
CDR3 protein: CASSLQTRGGIQYF
clone size: many
V gene: TRBV3-1
J gene: TRBJ2-4
D gene: NA

CDR3 DNA: TGCGCCAGCAGCCAAGACAGAGACTTCCTCACAGATACGCAGTATTTT
CDR3 protein: CASSQDRDFLTDTQYF
clone size: many
V gene: TRBV4-1
J gene: TRBJ2-3
D gene: NA

CDR3 DNA: TGCAGCGTTGGGGGCGGTGTGGTGAACACTGAAGCTTTCTTT
CDR3 protein: CSVGGGVVNTEAFF
clone size: NA
V gene: TRBV29-1
J gene: TRBJ1-1
D gene: NA

CDR3 DNA: TGTGCCAGCAGTGACCCGACAGGAGCTAACTATGGCTACACCTTC
CDR3 protein: CASSDPTGANYGYTF
clone size: NA
V gene: TRBV28
J gene: TRBJ1-2
D gene: NA

CDR3 DNA: TGCGCCAGCAGCCATTCCCCGACAGGGGACACGTACAATGAGCAGTTCTTC
CDR3 protein: CASSHSPTGDTYNEQFF
clone size: few
V gene: TRBV4-1
J gene: TRBJ2-1
D gene: TRBD1

CDR3 DNA: TGTGCCTGGAGCCCCCACGAGACCCAGTACTTC
CDR3 protein: CAWSPHETQYF
clone size: few
V gene: TRBV30
J gene: TRBJ2-5
D gene: NA

CDR3 DNA: TGTGCCAGCAGCCAAGATAGATTTATTGAGACCCAGTACTTC
CDR3 protein: CASSQDRFIETQYF
clone size: NA
V gene: TRBV4-2
J gene: TRBJ2-5
D gene: NA

CDR3 DNA: TGTGCCAGCAGCTTAGACGGATTTAACACTGAAGCTTTCTTT
CDR3 protein: CASSLDGFNTEAFF
clone size: many
V gene: TRBV7-2
J gene: TRBJ1-1
D gene: NA